The 25 T cell receptor beta chains reported below all come from one sample, sequenced in a study of identical twins. TCRdb ran MiXCR on the 5' RACE reads and lists one entry per CDR3 protein. The repertoire consists of roughly 1.6 million distinct CDR3 sequences, with less than 35% occurring once and the leading ten covering around 0.3%. The material sequenced was cord blood. The receptors shown here come from a newborn girl in good health.

This clonotype was found once. V and J are TRBV10-3 and TRBJ2-2; D gene ambiguous. The V gene's germline CDR1 is ENHRY and CDR2 SYGVKD. V lost 5 bases and J 6 bases, leaving 4 bases between the germline ends. The CDR3 has 11 residues. The CDR3 protein is CAISPAGELFF. In DNA form, the CDR3 reads TGTGCCATCAGTCCCGCCGGGGAGCTGTTTTTT.

The V call is TRBV3-1, the J call TRBJ2-1; 11 nucleotides align to TRBD2. Trimming at V came to 0 bases and at J to 4 bases, leaving 14 bases not matched to a gene. The CDR3 is 20 amino acids. Per the germline V gene, CDR1 is LGHDT and CDR2 is YNNKEL (reference sequence). The CDR3 region is CASSQEFGTSGPRWYNEQFF. The CDR3, as DNA: TGTGCCAGCAGCCAAGAATTTGGGACTAGCGGCCCCAGATGGTACAATGAGCAGTTCTTC.

The chain has TRBV21-1 and TRBJ1-1; TRBD1, the D gene given by the table, was not confirmed from the DNA. TRBV21-1 is a known pseudogene. The CDR3 totals 17 residues. This chain's CDR3 is CASSKGTGAFMNTEAFF. The CDR3 bases are TGTGCCAGCAGCAAAGGGACAGGGGCTTTTATGAACACTGAAGCTTTCTTT.

The gene calls are TRBV20-1 and TRBJ2-7; the match to TRBD1 covers 8 bases. The J call may be faulty, since TRBJ2-5 better matches the DNA end. Germline values: CDR1 DFQATT, CDR2 SNEGSKA (reference sequence). This CDR3 is 16 amino acids long. DNA of the CDR3: TGCAGTGCTAGAGATTCGGCCAGGGGGCTACCGGAGACCCAGTACTTC. This codes for CSARDSARGLPETQYF.

This clonotype showed up many times. The chain couples TRBV11-2 to TRBJ2-7; D is unclear. The CDR3 is 14 residues long. Between the trimmed V and J ends, which lost 1 base and 0 bases, there was a span of 7 bases. From germline, CDR1 is SGHAT and CDR2 FQNNGV. The CDR3 DNA reads as TGTGCCAGCAGCTTAGCATCCCGCTCCTACGAGCAGTACTTC. Translation: CASSLASRSYEQYF. The full variable domain, its missing parts supplied by reference TRBV11-2 and TRBJ2-7, is EAGVAQSPRYKIIEKRQSVAFWCNPISGHATLYWYQQILGQGPKLLIQFQNNGVVDDSQLPKDRFSAERLKGVDSTLKIQPAKLEDSAVYLCASSLASRSYEQYFGPGTRLTVT.

This clonotype was recorded only once. The rearrangement uses TRBV24-1 and TRBJ2-3; 8 bases are a match to TRBD2. The J segment lost 0 bases and the V segment lost 4 bases, leaving 5 bases of the junction unmatched. Germline V gene sequence: CDR1 KGHDR, CDR2 SFDVKD. There are 16 residues in the CDR3. CDR3 residues: CATSDPGLESTDTQYF. The CDR3 DNA reads as TGTGCCACCAGTGACCCGGGACTAGAAAGCACAGATACGCAGTATTTT.

This chain uses TRBV29-1 with TRBJ1-3; no clear D. V was pared by 0 bases and J by 1 base, with 10 bases between. This CDR3 comprises 15 residues. CDR1 SQVTM and CDR2 ANQGSEA come from the germline V gene. This CDR3 reads CSVEEGPSSGNTIYF. CDR3 coding DNA: TGCAGCGTTGAAGAAGGGCCGTCTTCTGGAAACACCATATATTTT.

The CDR3 sequence: CASSYIIEETQYF. CDR3 DNA sequence: TGTGCCAGCAGTTACATTATAGAAGAGACCCAGTACTTC. The V gene is TRBV6-6, the J gene TRBJ2-5; D not certain. The V gene lost 2 bases and the J gene lost 3 bases, with 7 bases spanning the gap. The CDR3 has 13 residues. CDR1 MNHNY and CDR2 SVGAGI come from the germline V gene (reference sequence).

DNA of the CDR3: TGTGCCAGCAGTATATCCCATACAGTGAAATACGAGCAGTACTTC. Translation: CASSISHTVKYEQYF. The chain combines TRBV4-2 with TRBJ2-7; D unresolved. V was clipped by 6 bases and J by 4 bases, with 19 bases between them. CDR3 length: 15 residues. Germline assignment: CDR1 LGHNA and CDR2 YNFKEQ.

The rearrangement uses TRBV24-1 and TRBJ2-3; the match to TRBD1 covers 10 bases. In germline, CDR1 is KGHDR, CDR2 SFDVKD. The CDR3 extends over 18 amino acids. Losses at the gene ends were 0 bases for V and 1 base for J; bases not matched to a gene: 6. The CDR3 bases are TGTGCCACCAGTGATTTGGGACAGGGGGTAGATGGCACAGATACGCAGTATTTT. Translated: CATSDLGQGVDGTDTQYF.

As concerns this clonotype: A read error is possible here, since a much larger clone lies one base away. The V gene is TRBV24-1, the J gene TRBJ2-7, with D hard to call. Germline loops: CDR1 KGHDR, CDR2 SFDVKD. This CDR3 has 17 residues. With 0 bases removed from V and 3 bases from J, the gap between germline ends came to 17 bases. CDR3 region: CATSDLNVVTRIYEQYF. CDR3 DNA sequence: TGTGCCACCAGTGATTTGAATGTGGTTACTCGCATCTACGAGCAGTACTTC.

The V gene is TRBV20-1, the J gene TRBJ2-3, with 13 positions matching TRBD2. Trimming cost V 5 bases and J 6 bases; bases outside gene matches: 8. The CDR3 is 15 residues long. CDR1 is DFQATT and CDR2 is SNEGSKA in the germline V gene (reference sequence). Here the CDR3 reads CSADELAGGPDTQYF. In nucleotides, the CDR3 is TGCAGTGCTGATGAACTAGCGGGGGGGCCGGATACGCAGTATTTT.

The chain recombines TRBV20-1 with TRBJ2-1, with 7 bases that match TRBD2. TRBJ2-7 matches the DNA end more closely, so the J call is doubtful. The germline CDR1 and CDR2 sequences are DFQATT and SNEGSKA (reference sequence). The CDR3 sequence is 15 residues long. The CDR3 sequence: CSARHERGSGNEQYF. The CDR3 coding sequence is TGCAGTGCTAGACACGAGCGGGGATCAGGCAATGAGCAGTACTTC.

V and J are TRBV19 and TRBJ2-6; D call uncertain. The CDR3 runs 15 residues. The V end was cut by 6 bases, the J end by 0 bases, with 9 bases between. Germline loops: CDR1 LNHDA, CDR2 SQIVND (reference sequence). The CDR3 coding sequence is TGTGCCAGTAGCCCCTACAGCTCTGGGGCCAACGTCCTGACTTTC. Translation gives CASSPYSSGANVLTF.

The V gene is TRBV11-2, the J gene TRBJ2-1; 10 positions match TRBD2. This CDR3 contains 16 residues. CDR1 and CDR2 from the germline V gene are SGHAT and FQNNGV. The J segment lost 5 bases and the V segment lost 3 bases, leaving 7 bases of the junction unmatched. The DNA for the CDR3 is TGTGCCAGCAGCTTTTACCCGGGACTAGCGCACAATGAGCAGTTCTTC. Translation gives CASSFYPGLAHNEQFF.

This clonotype was seen once. One end of the junction varies from germline; a read error may be responsible. The chain carries TRBV15 and TRBJ1-4; D is unclear. Germline values: CDR1 LNHNV, CDR2 YYDKDF (reference sequence). The CDR3 has 16 amino acids. The CDR3, as DNA: TGTGTCACCAGCAGAGATTTCCACAAAGGGCGTGAAAAACTGTTTTTT. Translating gives CVTSRDFHKGREKLFF.

Only a few counts were recorded for this clonotype. CDR3 protein: CASSIRLAASYEQYF. Written as DNA, the CDR3 is TGTGCCAGCAGCATCCGACTAGCGGCCTCCTACGAGCAGTACTTC. The chain links TRBV7-2 to TRBJ2-7; 9 bases match TRBD2. The CDR3 totals 15 residues. V dropped 5 bases and J dropped 0; count of bases not matched to a gene: 5. Germline V gene data show CDR1 as SGHTA and CDR2 as FQGNSA.

The rearrangement links TRBV5-1 to TRBJ2-2; 9 bases match TRBD1. Germline assignment: CDR1 SGHRS and CDR2 YFSETQ. The CDR3 length is 17 residues. V lost 1 base and J lost 2; bases outside the gene matches: 6. The CDR3 nucleotides read TGCGCCAGCAGCTTGTATTGGGACAGGGCAAACACCGGGGAGCTGTTTTTT. It codes for CASSLYWDRANTGELFF.

This clonotype has more than one count but fewer than ten. The chain carries TRBV4-1 and TRBJ2-7, with TRBD2 matching over 8 bases. The CDR3 contains 15 residues. Trimming removed 1 base from V and 6 bases from J; junction bases left unmatched: 8. Germline V gene sequence: CDR1 MGHRA, CDR2 YSYEKL. CDR3 region: CASSQVAGLRGEQYF. The CDR3 coding sequence is TGCGCCAGCAGCCAAGTAGCGGGGTTAAGGGGCGAGCAGTACTTC.

This clonotype was picked up many times. This chain uses TRBV6-6 with TRBJ2-1; 8 bases fit TRBD2. Germline trimming cut 6 bases from V and 6 bases from J; bases unmatched to any gene: 7. Germline V gene data show CDR1 as MNHNY and CDR2 as SVGAGI (reference sequence). The CDR3 loop spans 14 amino acids. CDR3 coding DNA: TGTGCCAGCAGCTCCGGACTAGCTGTCAATGAGCAGTTCTTC. Protein: CASSSGLAVNEQFF.

The CDR3 loop is CASSYGLAGGGSYNEQFF. Written as DNA, the CDR3 is TGTGCCAGCAGTTACGGACTAGCGGGGGGCGGCTCCTACAATGAGCAGTTCTTC. The rearrangement links TRBV6-7 to TRBJ2-1, with 14 bases identical to TRBD2. TRBV6-7 is treated as an ORF (open reading frame) with a function not yet certain. The CDR3 loop spans 18 amino acids. Germline trimming cut 2 bases from V and 0 bases from J; bases unmatched to any gene: 3.

A word on this clonotype: Relative to the germline gene, one junction end is altered; a read error may explain this. The CDR3 region has the DNA TGTACCAGCAGTTTATCGTTTAGGGGGGGCACTTCTAGCACAGATACGCAGTATTTT. Amino acid sequence: CTSSLSFRGGTSSTDTQYF. The J gene is TRBJ2-3, the V gene TRBV27; a weak D match, TRBD2 (7 bases). The germline V gene encodes CDR1 MNHEY and CDR2 SMNVEV (reference sequence). The CDR3 spans 19 residues.

The J gene is TRBJ2-6, the V gene TRBV25-1, with 11 bases aligning to TRBD1. The CDR3 loop spans 16 amino acids. Germline CDR1 MGHDK, CDR2 SYGVNS. V was clipped by 8 bases and J by 2 bases; unmatched bases: 5. The CDR3 sequence is CASVGDRGTGANVLTF. The CDR3 nucleotides read TGTGCCAGCGTGGGGGACAGGGGGACTGGGGCCAACGTCCTGACTTTC.

In this sample, this clonotype turned up many times. The chain links TRBV18 to TRBJ2-6; D might be TRBD1 (5 bases). The CDR3 spans 16 residues. V was trimmed by 6 bases and J by 0 bases, leaving 12 bases between them. Germline V CDR1 and CDR2: KGHSH, LQKENI. Written as DNA, the CDR3 is TGTGCCAGCTCTTCACAGGTCTACTCTGGGGCCAACGTCCTGACTTTC. Residues: CASSSQVYSGANVLTF.

The chain carries TRBV20-1 and TRBJ1-1, with D unresolved. Germline values: CDR1 DFQATT, CDR2 SNEGSKA (reference sequence). Trimming removed 0 bases from V and 8 bases from J, with 10 bases in between. This CDR3 comprises 12 residues. CDR3 DNA sequence: TGCAGTGCTAGAGATCAGCAGGACGAAGCTTTCTTT. As protein: CSARDQQDEAFF.